The 29 T cell receptor beta chains in this list originate from one sample, sequenced in a study of shared clonotypes between healthy human individuals. Some clones are missing from TCRdb's copy, which holds only in-frame ones; the method was immunoSEQ multiplex PCR. The top ten clones hold approximately 0.4% of a sample with roughly 1.4 million clones, approximately 98.5% of them seen once. The sequenced sample was naive CD4+ T cells sorted from blood. Subset described: CD45RA+ positively selected. The receptors here all came from a man in his thirties or forties in good health.

The chain uses TRBV9 and TRBJ2-1, with 8 bases matching TRBD2. With V trimmed by 3 bases and J by 0 bases, 5 bases remained unmatched. The CDR3 extends over 16 amino acids. CDR1 is SGDLS, CDR2 YYNGEE, per germline. CDR3 DNA: TGTGCCAGCAGCGAGCGGGAGATCCCCTCCTACAATGAGCAGTTCTTC. Translating it yields CASSEREIPSYNEQFF. The full variable domain, with the rest looked up from reference TRBV9 and TRBJ2-1, is DSGVTQTPKHLITATGQRVTLRCSPRSGDLSVYWYQQSLDQGLQFLIQYYNGEERAKGNILERFSAQQFPDLHSELNLSSLELGDSALYFCASSEREIPSYNEQFFGPGTRLTVL.

The chain has TRBV7-9 and TRBJ2-1; 14 bases map to TRBD2. Per germline, CDR1 SEHNR and CDR2 FQNEAQ (reference sequence). The CDR3 has 18 amino acids. V shed 4 bases, J shed 6 bases, and the junction held 11 bases outside the gene matches. The CDR3 sequence is CASSSGGLAGGGPNEQFF. The CDR3 coding sequence is TGTGCCAGCAGCTCGGGAGGACTAGCGGGAGGAGGACCCAATGAGCAGTTCTTC.

V and J are TRBV6-4 and TRBJ1-1; D is unclear. The length of the CDR3 is 13 residues. The ends were cut back, 5 bases at V and 0 bases at J, with 7 bases in the middle. Germline assignment: CDR1 MRHNA and CDR2 SNTAGT. The CDR3 DNA is TGTGCCAGCAGTCAGTACATGAACACTGAAGCTTTCTTT. This encodes CASSQYMNTEAFF.

The J gene is TRBJ1-5, the V gene TRBV7-2; D perhaps matches TRBD1 (6 bases). There are 14 residues in the CDR3. From germline, CDR1 is SGHTA and CDR2 FQGNSA. The germline V and J ends were trimmed by 5 bases and 5 bases, with 13 bases remaining between them. The DNA of the CDR3 is TGTGCCAGCAGCCAGCGGGGGGCGCATCAGCCCCAGCATTTT. Protein sequence: CASSQRGAHQPQHF.

CDR3 sequence: CASSLWDKTTGELFF. CDR3 nucleotides: TGTGCCAGCAGCTTATGGGACAAGACCACCGGGGAGCTGTTTTTT. This chain joins TRBV7-8 and TRBJ2-2; D might be TRBD1 (6 bases). V lost 2 bases, J lost 4 bases, and 11 bases lay in between. The CDR3 extends over 15 amino acids. Germline CDR1 SGHVS, CDR2 FQNEAQ.

This sequence joins TRBV15 and TRBJ2-1; the D is unclear. CDR1 is LNHNV and CDR2 is YYDKDF in the germline V gene (reference sequence). The germline V and J ends were trimmed by 1 base and 9 bases, with 10 bases remaining between them. CDR3 length: 13 amino acids. CDR3 sequence: CATSRARQSEQFF. In DNA, the CDR3 is TGTGCCACCAGCAGAGCTAGGCAATCTGAGCAGTTCTTC.

The DNA of the CDR3 is TGTGCCAGTAGTATTCTCGTGGGGGGAGATGAGCAGTTCTTC. Amino acid sequence: CASSILVGGDEQFF. V and J are TRBV19 and TRBJ2-1; D is possibly TRBD2 (6 bases). The germline gives CDR1 LNHDA, CDR2 SQIVND (reference sequence). The V gene lost 3 bases and the J gene lost 8 bases, with 14 bases spanning the gap. The CDR3 runs to 14 residues.

The J gene is TRBJ2-2, the V gene TRBV5-1; D uncertain. V was cut by 1 base and J by 6 bases, with 16 bases left in between. From germline, CDR1 is SGHRS and CDR2 YFSETQ. The CDR3 sequence is 16 residues long. As DNA, the CDR3 is TGCGCCAGCAGCTTGCTAACATCTCTCTCCCCCGGGGAGCTGTTTTTT. Protein: CASSLLTSLSPGELFF.

This clone was detected only once. The CDR3 coding sequence is TGCGCCAGAACACCAAGGACCGGGGAGCTGTTTTTT. Its protein is CARTPRTGELFF. The chain couples TRBV5-1 to TRBJ2-2, with D uncertain. The CDR3 consists of 12 residues. Per the germline V gene, CDR1 is SGHRS and CDR2 is YFSETQ. V gave up 8 bases and J gave up 5 bases, with 10 bases separating them.

The chain couples TRBV28 to TRBJ2-7, with D perhaps assigned TRBD1 or TRBD2 (5 bases each). CDR3 length equals 14 residues. Per the germline V gene, CDR1 is MDHEN and CDR2 is SYDVKM. V dropped 5 bases and J dropped 3 bases, with 14 bases sitting between them. This CDR3 reads CASSPGTLHYEQYF. CDR3 sequence (DNA): TGTGCCAGCAGTCCGGGGACCCTCCACTACGAGCAGTACTTC.

This clone was seen a single time. The gene calls are TRBV14 and TRBJ2-7, with D possibly matching TRBD1 (6 bases). The CDR3 contains 15 residues. The ends were cut back, 4 bases at V and 0 bases at J, with 13 bases in the middle. Germline V gene sequence: CDR1 SGHDN, CDR2 FVKESK. The CDR3, as DNA: TGTGCCAGCAGCCCTTGGGGGACATCCTCCTACGAGCAGTACTTC. This sequence encodes CASSPWGTSSYEQYF. Full variable domain (remainder filled in from reference TRBV14 and TRBJ2-7): EAGVTQFPSHSVIEKGQTVTLRCDPISGHDNLYWYRRVMGKEIKFLLHFVKESKQDESGMPNNRFLAERTGGTYSTLKVQPAELEDSGVYFCASSPWGTSSYEQYFGPGTRLTVT.

This sequence joins TRBV29-1 and TRBJ2-7; possible D gene TRBD2, 6 bases. Trimming removed 5 bases from V and 5 bases from J, with 13 bases in between. Germline lookup yields CDR1 SQVTM and CDR2 ANQGSEA. The CDR3 has 12 residues. CDR3: CSVLVGSNEQYF. The CDR3 nucleotides are TGCAGCGTTCTGGTCGGGAGCAACGAGCAGTACTTC.

The chain recombines TRBV6-1 with TRBJ1-5; D gene ambiguous. Trimming cost V 2 bases and J 6 bases, with 14 bases left between them. CDR1 is MNHNS and CDR2 is SASEGT in the germline V gene. This CDR3 is built from 15 residues. The CDR3 coding sequence is TGTGCCAGCAGTGAATTTGATAGGGCTGGTCAGCCCCAGCATTTT. This sequence encodes CASSEFDRAGQPQHF.

The genes are TRBV10-3 and TRBJ2-3, with 7 positions matching TRBD2. V lost 0 bases to trimming and J lost 3 bases; unmatched junction nucleotides: 6. CDR3 length: 16 residues. From germline, CDR1 is ENHRY and CDR2 SYGVKD. The CDR3 nucleotides read TGTGCCATCAGTGAGTCTCGGCTAGCGGCGACAGATACGCAGTATTTT. This translates into CAISESRLAATDTQYF.

V usage is TRBV28 and J usage is TRBJ2-1; no clear D gene. V lost 7 bases to trimming and J lost 3 bases, with 10 bases between them. In germline, CDR1 is MDHEN, CDR2 SYDVKM. The CDR3 has 13 amino acids. CDR3 DNA: TGTGCCAGCACTGGGTCAGACTACAATGAGCAGTTCTTC. Translation gives CASTGSDYNEQFF.

The table lists this clone with a count of one. The chain links TRBV20-1 to TRBJ1-1; D is possibly TRBD1 (5 bases). V lost 4 bases and J 10 bases, leaving 13 bases between the germline ends. The germline CDR1 and CDR2 sequences are DFQATT and SNEGSKA (reference sequence). The CDR3 is made up of 11 amino acids. The CDR3 DNA sequence: TGCAGTGCTATATGGGGCCTCGTAGCTTTCTTT. Its protein product is CSAIWGLVAFF.

With regard to this clone: Distinct nucleotide sequences in the sample also encode this CDR3. The chain is built from TRBV6-5 and TRBJ1-4; D unresolved. Germline V gives CDR1 MNHEY, CDR2 SVGAGI. The ends were cut back, 0 bases at V and 8 bases at J, with 4 bases in the middle. This CDR3 is built from 12 residues. The CDR3 bases are TGTGCCAGCAGTTACTCAGGGGAAAAACTGTTTTTT. It yields the protein CASSYSGEKLFF.

The table lists this clone with a count of one. The V and J genes are TRBV7-2 and TRBJ2-3; D gene unclear. From germline, CDR1 is SGHTA and CDR2 FQGNSA. The V gene lost 1 base and the J gene lost 1 base, with 12 bases spanning the gap. This CDR3 has 16 amino acids. In nucleotides, the CDR3 is TGTGCCAGCAGCTTAGTCGGCCCCGCCGGCACAGATACGCAGTATTTT. Translated: CASSLVGPAGTDTQYF.

The V call is TRBV18, the J call TRBJ2-2, with D possibly TRBD1 on 6 matching bases. This CDR3 spans 14 amino acids. Trimming took off 2 bases at V and 6 bases at J, with 10 bases between the two ends. Germline assignment: CDR1 KGHSH and CDR2 LQKENI. CDR3 loop: CASSPSGEAGELFF. CDR3 in DNA: TGTGCCAGCTCACCATCAGGGGAAGCCGGGGAGCTGTTTTTT.

The J gene is TRBJ2-1, the V gene TRBV5-6; a possible D gene is TRBD1 (5 bases). The germline V gene encodes CDR1 SGHDT and CDR2 YYEEEE. V shed 0 bases and J shed 7 bases, with 14 bases lying between them. CDR3 size: 15 residues. In DNA form, the CDR3 reads TGTGCCAGCAGCTTGGAAGGGGTAGTGTGGAATGAGCAGTTCTTC. It translates to CASSLEGVVWNEQFF.

V usage is TRBV5-1 and J usage is TRBJ2-1; 10 positions agree with TRBD1. The CDR3 loop spans 13 amino acids. Germline values: CDR1 SGHRS, CDR2 YFSETQ. J lost 7 bases, V lost 3 bases, and 1 base had no gene match. CDR3 nucleotides: TGCGCCAGCAGCTGGACAGGGGGGAATGAGCAGTTCTTC. Translation gives CASSWTGGNEQFF.

Remarks on this clone: The same CDR3 can be traced to other DNA sequences in this sample. This sequence joins TRBV7-9 and TRBJ2-3; D is uncertain. V was trimmed by 4 bases and J by 4 bases, leaving 6 bases between them. Germline CDR1 SEHNR, CDR2 FQNEAQ (reference sequence). This CDR3 spans 12 amino acids. CDR3 in DNA: TGTGCCAGCAGCTCTAGTGCAGATACGCAGTATTTT. Protein: CASSSSADTQYF.

The gene calls are TRBV5-1 and TRBJ2-1, with D possibly being TRBD1 (6 bases). V was pared by 2 bases and J by 5 bases, with 11 bases between. The CDR3 runs 14 residues. CDR1 and CDR2 (germline): SGHRS, YFSETQ. The CDR3 coding sequence is TGCGCCAGCAGCTTACGGACAGTTAACAATGAGCAGTTCTTC. Protein: CASSLRTVNNEQFF. The variable domain in full, with the rest retrieved from reference TRBV5-1 and TRBJ2-1, is KAGVTQTPRYLIKTRGQQVTLSCSPISGHRSVSWYQQTPGQGLQFLFEYFSETQRNKGNFPGRFSGRQFSNSRSEMNVSTLELGDSALYLCASSLRTVNNEQFFGPGTRLTVL.

V is TRBV28 and J is TRBJ2-7; 8 nucleotides agree with TRBD1. After removal of 10 bases from V and 5 bases from J, the junction contained 16 bases not matched to a gene. The CDR3 length is 15 residues. The V gene's germline CDR1 is MDHEN and CDR2 SYDVKM. The CDR3: CATGRGDRTWDEQYF. The DNA for the CDR3 is TGTGCCACCGGACGTGGGGACAGGACGTGGGACGAGCAGTACTTC. The whole variable domain, filled in from reference TRBV28 and TRBJ2-7, reads DVKVTQSSRYLVKRTGEKVFLECVQDMDHENMFWYRQDPGLGLRLIYFSYDVKMKEKGDIPEGYSVSREKKERFSLILESASTNQTSMYLCATGRGDRTWDEQYFGPGTRLTVT.

The CDR3 DNA follows: TGTGCCAGCAGTTTAAGGGGACGGGTCACAGATACGCAGTATTTT. Translating gives CASSLRGRVTDTQYF. The V and J genes are TRBV28 and TRBJ2-3; D possibly matches TRBD1 or TRBD2 (5 bases each). Trimming pared 2 bases from V and 2 bases from J, leaving 11 bases between. The length of the CDR3 is 15 residues. Germline loops: CDR1 MDHEN, CDR2 SYDVKM.

This clone was observed a single time. The chain has TRBV7-2 and TRBJ2-7, with D hard to call. Deletions cut 5 bases from V and 0 bases from J, with 14 bases between. Germline CDR1 and CDR2: SGHTA and FQGNSA. The CDR3 extends over 15 amino acids. CDR3 nucleotides: TGTGCCAGCAGCCTAAGATTAGCCCTCTCCTACGAGCAGTACTTC. Its protein is CASSLRLALSYEQYF.

The chain has TRBV18 and TRBJ2-7, with TRBD1 matching over 7 bases. The junction had 6 bases not matched to a gene; V was cut back by 4 bases and J by 3 bases. The CDR3 length is 14 residues. Per the germline V gene, CDR1 is KGHSH and CDR2 is LQKENI. CDR3 coding DNA: TGTGCCAGCTCACTGCTTACAGGGGACTACGAGCAGTACTTC. Protein: CASSLLTGDYEQYF.

This clone was observed once. This chain uses TRBV5-1 with TRBJ2-3; either TRBD1 or TRBD2 may fit D (5 bases each). The V end lost 2 bases, the J end lost 4 bases, and 17 bases lay between the germline ends. Germline V gene lookup returns CDR1 SGHRS and CDR2 YFSETQ. This CDR3 comprises 16 residues. The CDR3 spells CASSFDAPTGPDTQYF. CDR3 DNA sequence: TGCGCCAGCAGCTTTGATGCGCCCACGGGACCAGATACGCAGTATTTT.

The rearrangement links TRBV19 to TRBJ2-5, with D possibly TRBD2 on 6 matching bases. V shed 9 bases and J shed 0 bases, with 8 bases lying between them. Per the germline V gene, CDR1 is LNHDA and CDR2 is SQIVND (reference sequence). The CDR3 covers 12 residues. The CDR3: CASAGNQETQYF. The CDR3 DNA reads as TGTGCCAGCGCGGGAAACCAAGAGACCCAGTACTTC.